What follows are 16 T cell receptor beta chains derived from one specimen sequenced in a study of cytomegalovirus exposure and HLA in healthy donors (dated by TCRdb to 2017 to 2019). Library preparation used the immunoSEQ multiplex PCR assay. For the multiplex PCR, a mixture combining 60 forward primers for TCR Vbeta segments and 13 reverse primers for TCR Jbeta segments was used. The clones in this table, taken by TCRdb from immuneACCESS, are in-frame only. Not every clone is retained; where verified, under half of the shortfall comes from an unresolved V gene, and the cause of the rest is unknown. The sample data list around 300,000 clones, and approximately 90% of these were observed just once. The ten largest clones take up approximately 2.4% of the sample. Sample: PBMCs. The receptors derive from a woman in her late teens or twenties in good health and CMV-seronegative.

This sequence joins TRBV6-4 and TRBJ1-6; TRBD1 is a possible D gene (5 bases). This CDR3 comprises 14 residues. The ends were cut back, 2 bases at V and 10 bases at J, with 12 bases in the middle. Germline V CDR1 and CDR2: MRHNA, SNTAGT. In DNA form, the CDR3 reads TGTGCCAGCAGTGACCAGGGAACCGGCTCACCCCTCCACTTT. Encoded protein: CASSDQGTGSPLHF.

Remarks on this clone: The same CDR3 is also encoded by other DNA sequences in this sample. The rearrangement links TRBV11-2 to TRBJ1-6, with D unclear. In germline, CDR1 is SGHAT, CDR2 FQNNGV. The CDR3 runs to 15 residues. V was cut by 1 base and J by 13 bases, with 17 bases left in between. The CDR3 loop is CASSLALGEGSPLHF. The CDR3 region has the DNA TGTGCCAGCAGCTTAGCCCTAGGCGAAGGTTCCCCCCTCCACTTT.

The rearrangement uses TRBV7-3 and TRBJ2-3, with 9 bases that match TRBD1. CDR1 is SGHTA, CDR2 FQGTGA, per germline. The CDR3 sequence is 16 residues long. V was pared by 5 bases and J by 4 bases, with 10 bases of the junction left unmatched. For the CDR3, the DNA is TGTGCCAGCAGCCCAGGGACAGGGAAGTTGGCAGATACGCAGTATTTT. Its protein product is CASSPGTGKLADTQYF.

The chain links TRBV12-5 to TRBJ1-2; 7 bases are shared with TRBD1. CDR1 and CDR2 from the germline V gene are LGHNT and FRNRAP. Losses at the gene ends were 2 bases for V and 1 base for J; bases not matched to a gene: 10. The CDR3 totals 17 residues. The DNA for the CDR3 is TGTGCTAGTGGTTTGCCCCCTAGAACAGGGGATAACTATGGCTACACCTTC. Translated, it gives CASGLPPRTGDNYGYTF.

V gene TRBV13 combines with J gene TRBJ1-2; TRBD1 matches 8 bases. Germline CDR1 reads PRHDT; CDR2 reads FYEKMQ (reference sequence). The V and J ends lost 6 bases and 3 bases, in that order; junction bases with no gene match: 24. The CDR3 consists of 20 residues. CDR3 sequence (DNA): TGTGCCAGCAGTGGAATGACCCTGGGGCTAGGGGACAGGCCTCACTATGGCTACACCTTC. As protein: CASSGMTLGLGDRPHYGYTF.

The chain has TRBV7-3 and TRBJ2-1; 8 nucleotides match TRBD2. With V trimmed by 4 bases and J by 7 bases, 12 bases remained unmatched. Germline V CDR1 and CDR2: SGHTA, FQGTGA. This CDR3 spans 16 amino acids. The CDR3, as DNA: TGTGCCAGCAGCTCCTACCCAGCGGGGGCTACTAATGAGCAGTTCTTC. Amino acid sequence: CASSSYPAGATNEQFF.

The rearrangement joins TRBV11-2 to TRBJ2-3; D not resolved. The V and J ends lost 8 bases and 1 base respectively, with 13 bases between them. Germline loops: CDR1 SGHAT, CDR2 FQNNGV. The CDR3 consists of 14 residues. The CDR3 DNA follows: TGTGCCAGCTCGTTGAGCGTCGGCACAGATACGCAGTATTTT. Translation gives CASSLSVGTDTQYF.

The J gene is TRBJ1-1, the V gene TRBV2, with no clear D. The CDR3 covers 13 residues. Per the germline V gene, CDR1 is SNHLY and CDR2 is FYNNEI. With 5 bases removed from V and 3 bases from J, the gap between germline ends came to 10 bases. The CDR3 spells CASSRESDTEAFF. In DNA form, the CDR3 reads TGTGCCAGCAGTCGGGAGTCAGACACTGAAGCTTTCTTT.

The chain combines TRBV30 with TRBJ1-6; possible D gene TRBD1, 6 bases. This CDR3 region has 17 residues. The germline V and J ends were trimmed by 3 bases and 7 bases, with 22 bases remaining between them. Per germline, CDR1 GTSNPN and CDR2 SVGIG (reference sequence). The CDR3 sequence: CAWRPDPRTAGNSPLHF. CDR3 nucleotide sequence: TGTGCCTGGAGGCCGGACCCACGGACAGCGGGGAATTCACCCCTCCACTTT.

This chain joins TRBV6-5 and TRBJ2-1; 12 bases are a match to TRBD2. Germline V gene data show CDR1 as MNHEY and CDR2 as SVGAGI. This CDR3 is built from 14 residues. The V gene end was trimmed by 5 bases and the J gene end by 9 bases; junction bases not matched to a gene: 5. The CDR3 protein is CASSPGTSGFEQFF. In DNA form, the CDR3 reads TGTGCCAGCAGTCCCGGGACTAGCGGGTTTGAGCAGTTCTTC.

The chain uses TRBV19 and TRBJ1-1; TRBD1 aligns across 9 bases. This CDR3 is 14 amino acids long. V trimming: 7 bases; J trimming: 10 bases; junction bases outside the gene matches: 13. Per germline, CDR1 LNHDA and CDR2 SQIVND (reference sequence). The CDR3 coding sequence is TGTGCCAGTACCATTAGGGGGACAGGGCTTGGAGCTTTCTTT. Translation gives CASTIRGTGLGAFF.

The chain employs TRBV7-3 and TRBJ1-1; the match to TRBD1 covers 10 bases. This CDR3 comprises 15 residues. CDR1 and CDR2 from the germline V gene are SGHTA and FQGTGA. The junction had 5 bases not matched to a gene; V was cut back by 4 bases and J by 3 bases. CDR3 coding DNA: TGTGCCAGCAGCTCCGGTGGGACAGGGGACACTGAAGCTTTCTTT. The encoded protein is CASSSGGTGDTEAFF.

This chain joins TRBV10-1 and TRBJ2-7; 7 nucleotides align to TRBD1. The CDR3 consists of 14 residues. The germline V gene encodes CDR1 WNHNN and CDR2 SYGVQD (reference sequence). V lost 2 bases, J lost 3 bases, and 4 bases stayed unmatched. CDR3 residues: CASSELRDSYEQYF. The CDR3 DNA reads TGCGCCAGCAGTGAGCTCCGGGACAGCTACGAGCAGTACTTC.

This clone has only one observation. The genes are TRBV5-1 and TRBJ1-5; 9 positions match TRBD1. The V gene's germline CDR1 is SGHRS and CDR2 YFSETQ. With V trimmed by 4 bases and J by 2 bases, 4 bases remained unmatched. This CDR3 is built from 15 residues. CDR3 coding DNA: TGCGCCAGCAGCGAACAGGGGGCTGGCAATCAGCCCCAGCATTTT. Its protein is CASSEQGAGNQPQHF.

The chain joins TRBV29-1 to TRBJ1-4, with 8 bases fitting TRBD1. This CDR3 comprises 13 residues. Trimming cost V 4 bases and J 12 bases; bases outside gene matches: 10. CDR1 SQVTM and CDR2 ANQGSEA come from the germline V gene. The CDR3 protein is CSVVAGGVGELFF. The CDR3 DNA follows: TGCAGCGTTGTGGCAGGGGGCGTTGGGGAACTGTTTTTT.

This rearrangement joins TRBV9 to TRBJ2-1, with TRBD2 matching 9 bases. CDR3 length equals 16 residues. Per germline, CDR1 SGDLS and CDR2 YYNGEE. V gave up 0 bases and J gave up 4 bases; unmatched junction bases: 5. CDR3 nucleotide sequence: TGTGCCAGCAGCGTAGTGTTACTAGCGGGTTACAATGAGCAGTTCTTC. It codes for CASSVVLLAGYNEQFF. The full variable domain, completed using reference TRBV9 and TRBJ2-1, is DSGVTQTPKHLITATGQRVTLRCSPRSGDLSVYWYQQSLDQGLQFLIQYYNGEERAKGNILERFSAQQFPDLHSELNLSSLELGDSALYFCASSVVLLAGYNEQFFGPGTRLTVL.